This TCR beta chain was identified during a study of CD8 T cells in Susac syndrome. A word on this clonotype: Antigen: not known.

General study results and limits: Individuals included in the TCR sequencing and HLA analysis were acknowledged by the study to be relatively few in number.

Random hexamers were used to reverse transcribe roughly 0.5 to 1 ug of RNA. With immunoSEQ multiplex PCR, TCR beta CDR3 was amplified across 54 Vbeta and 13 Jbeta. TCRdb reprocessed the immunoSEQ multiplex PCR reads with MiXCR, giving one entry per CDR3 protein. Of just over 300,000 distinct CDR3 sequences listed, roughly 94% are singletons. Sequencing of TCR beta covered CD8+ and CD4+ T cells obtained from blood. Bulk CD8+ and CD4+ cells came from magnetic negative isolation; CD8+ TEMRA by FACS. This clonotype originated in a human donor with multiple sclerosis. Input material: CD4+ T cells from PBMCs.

The CDR3 region is CASADSFYGYTF. CDR3 nucleotide sequence: TGTGCCAGCGCGGACAGCTTCTATGGCTACACCTTC. The rearrangement joins TRBV12-3 or TRBV12-4 to TRBJ1-2, with TRBD1 as a possible D gene (6 bases). Trimming removed 8 bases from V and 4 bases from J, with 11 bases in between. The CDR3 has 12 residues.